This TCR beta chain appears in the sequencing data of a study of shared clonotypes between healthy human individuals. From germline, CDR1 is SNHLY and CDR2 FYNNEI. CDR3 length equals 14 residues. V dropped 9 bases and J dropped 3; count of bases not matched to a gene: 7. Sequenced by immunoSEQ multiplex PCR; TCRdb stores in-frame clones only, minus some. The table records some 350,000 clones, around 67% of them present only once. The clonotype comes from a man between 25 and 39 years old in good health. Sample: memory CD4+ T cells sorted from blood. Subset: CD45RA-negative fraction. This sequence joins TRBV2 and TRBJ2-5; the match to TRBD2 covers 10 bases. The CDR3 bases are TGTGCCAGTAATAGCGGGAGGTACGAAGAGACCCAGTACTTC. It is translated as CASNSGRYEETQYF.